Listed here is a single T cell receptor (beta chain). This table comes from immunoSEQ multiplex PCR, and its TCRdb copy is limited to in-frame clones, with some not included. This sample has about 59,000 clones, with 78% found just once. This sample is drawn from a study of blood T cell repertoires in COVID-19. The sequence was obtained from a man older than 75 with acute or convalescent COVID-19. Sample: peripheral blood.

CDR3 amino acids: CASSSGLLQFF. CDR3 sequence (DNA): TGTGCCAGCAGCTCGGGACTCCTTCAGTTCTTC. The V gene is TRBV7-2, the J gene TRBJ2-1; maybe TRBD2 (6 bases). V was trimmed by 4 bases and J by 13 bases, leaving 11 bases between them. Germline assignment: CDR1 SGHTA and CDR2 FQGNSA. This CDR3 is 11 amino acids long.